The 15 T cell receptor beta chains given below trace back to one sample, sequenced in a study of naive and memory T cell subsets. Regarding treatment: skin biopsy from PPD injection site in Mantoux-positive individual. The library had UMIs added by 3' ligation of an oligonucleotide to TCR cDNA. Ligated cDNA underwent four rounds of PCR with nested alpha and beta constant region primers and SP2. Via MiXCR, TCRdb re-called the UMI-ligation and nested PCR reads, giving one row per CDR3 protein. The profile shows roughly 36,000 distinct CDR3 sequences, 11% of them singletons. The sample consisted of skin, taken from a tuberculin skin test site. The source is an adult in good health.

The sample holds many counts of this clonotype. The V gene is TRBV10-3, the J gene TRBJ1-5; unclear D gene. V lost 0 bases and J 3 bases, leaving 15 bases between the germline ends. Per germline, CDR1 ENHRY and CDR2 SYGVKD. This CDR3 comprises 17 residues. The CDR3 coding sequence is TGTGCCATCAGTGAGTCGATCTATCGGGAACACAATCAGCCCCAGCATTTT. Translated: CAISESIYREHNQPQHF.

This rearrangement joins TRBV12-3 or TRBV12-4 to TRBJ2-2, with 11 bases aligning to TRBD2. Germline trimming cut 1 base from V and 3 bases from J; bases unmatched to any gene: 7. This CDR3 is 18 amino acids long. The CDR3 region has the DNA TGTGCCAGCAGTTTAGAAAGACTAGCGGGGAGATACACCGGGGAGCTGTTTTTT. This codes for CASSLERLAGRYTGELFF.

This clonotype came up a few times. The J gene is TRBJ1-1, the V gene TRBV6-1, with D perhaps TRBD1 (5 bases). V was clipped by 5 bases and J by 4 bases, with 8 bases between them. The CDR3 has 12 residues. Germline V gene sequence: CDR1 MNHNS, CDR2 SASEGT. CDR3 residues: CASSRDPTEAFF. The DNA of the CDR3 is TGTGCCAGCAGTCGGGACCCCACTGAAGCTTTCTTT.

This clonotype has a count of ten or more. The rearrangement joins TRBV3-1 to TRBJ2-3; TRBD2 matches at 10 bases. Germline V gene data show CDR1 as LGHDT and CDR2 as YNNKEL (reference sequence). V lost 1 base, J lost 4 bases, and 8 bases stayed unmatched. The CDR3 sequence is 17 residues long. The CDR3 DNA reads TGTGCCAGCAGCCAAGTGGTTAAGCGGGAGGGGGCAGATACGCAGTATTTT. Amino acid sequence: CASSQVVKREGADTQYF.

This clonotype was counted a few times. This chain uses TRBV30 with TRBJ1-2, with D uncertain. The V end was cut by 5 bases, the J end by 4 bases, with 17 bases between. This CDR3 contains 14 residues. From germline, CDR1 is GTSNPN and CDR2 SVGIG (reference sequence). The CDR3 loop reads CAWDRLPQVYGYTF. Here the CDR3 DNA reads TGTGCCTGGGACCGACTCCCCCAAGTCTATGGCTACACCTTC.

This clonotype turned up a few times. The chain recombines TRBV4-1 with TRBJ2-1; 13 bases map to TRBD2. Trimming at V came to 8 bases and at J to 9 bases, leaving 4 bases not matched to a gene. Per germline, CDR1 MGHRA and CDR2 YSYEKL. This CDR3 contains 13 residues. The CDR3 is CASLGLAGTEQFF. The CDR3 DNA follows: TGCGCCAGCTTGGGACTAGCGGGGACTGAGCAGTTCTTC.

In its sample, this clonotype was seen a few times. The rearrangement links TRBV20-1 to TRBJ1-5, with D maybe TRBD1 (5 bases). The CDR3 has 13 residues. The germline V gene encodes CDR1 DFQATT and CDR2 SNEGSKA (reference sequence). The V end was cut by 5 bases, the J end by 7 bases, with 15 bases between. DNA for the CDR3: TGCAGTGCTGGTGACAGCATCCTGCAGCCCCAGCATTTT. Encoded protein: CSAGDSILQPQHF.

The chain is built from TRBV6-6 and TRBJ2-7, with 10 bases lining up with TRBD1. The CDR3 length is 17 residues. Germline trimming cut 5 bases from V and 0 bases from J; bases unmatched to any gene: 10. Germline CDR1 and CDR2: MNHNY and SVGAGI (reference sequence). As DNA, the CDR3 is TGTGCCAGCAGTAGGACAGGGGGGCTCACCTCCTCCTACGAGCAGTACTTC. Translated: CASSRTGGLTSSYEQYF.

This clonotype appeared many times. The CDR3 region is CASSPPDSYEQYF. The DNA of the CDR3 is TGTGCCAGCAGCCCCCCGGACAGCTACGAGCAGTACTTC. The chain is built from TRBV13 and TRBJ2-7; TRBD1 might be the D (6 bases). The CDR3 has 13 residues. Per the germline V gene, CDR1 is PRHDT and CDR2 is FYEKMQ (reference sequence). The V and J ends lost 5 bases and 3 bases respectively, with 11 bases between them.

This clonotype was detected a few times. The rearrangement joins TRBV7-3 to TRBJ2-2; no clear D. The CDR3 consists of 14 residues. Germline CDR1 SGHTA, CDR2 FQGTGA. Trimming left V 1 base short and J 3 bases short, with 6 bases between. CDR3 sequence: CASSLIGHTGELFF. CDR3 DNA sequence: TGTGCCAGCAGCTTAATCGGCCACACCGGGGAGCTGTTTTTT. The full variable domain, rest sourced from reference TRBV7-3 and TRBJ2-2, is GAGVSQTPSNKVTEKGKYVELRCDPISGHTALYWYRQSLGQGPEFLIYFQGTGAADDSGLPNDRFFAVRPEGSVSTLKIQRTERGDSAVYLCASSLIGHTGELFFGEGSRLTVL.

This clonotype has more than one count but fewer than ten. The rearrangement uses TRBV9 and TRBJ1-1, with D tentatively TRBD1 (6 bases). The CDR3 is made up of 14 amino acids. Looked up from germline, CDR1 is SGDLS and CDR2 is YYNGEE. Trimming cost V 3 bases and J 0 bases, with 9 bases left between them. CDR3 loop: CASSARGVNTEAFF. CDR3 DNA sequence: TGTGCCAGCAGCGCGAGGGGGGTGAACACTGAAGCTTTCTTT.

In its sample, this clonotype was seen many times. The V call is TRBV5-4, the J call TRBJ2-5; either TRBD1 or TRBD2 may fit D (6 bases each). With 4 bases removed from V and 2 bases from J, the gap between germline ends came to 15 bases. The CDR3 has 15 amino acids. The germline gives CDR1 SGHNT, CDR2 YYREEE (reference sequence). In DNA form, the CDR3 reads TGTGCCAGCAGCCCTCCGGGGGCACTTCAAGAGACCCAGTACTTC. It codes for CASSPPGALQETQYF.

This clonotype was counted at least ten times. The chain employs TRBV29-1 and TRBJ2-1; TRBD2 matches at 8 bases. Per germline, CDR1 SQVTM and CDR2 ANQGSEA. The CDR3 is made up of 12 amino acids. V shed 4 bases, J shed 8 bases, and the junction held 4 bases outside the gene matches. CDR3 nucleotides: TGCAGCGTTGCTAGCGGGTTGGATGAGCAGTTCTTC. It specifies CSVASGLDEQFF.

This clonotype was picked up many times. The chain has TRBV27 and TRBJ2-7; 9 bases fit TRBD1. Germline loops: CDR1 MNHEY, CDR2 SMNVEV (reference sequence). The CDR3 loop spans 13 amino acids. V shed 5 bases, J shed 6 bases, and the junction held 5 bases outside the gene matches. CDR3: CASSPGTGLEQYF. The CDR3 nucleotides are TGTGCCAGCAGTCCCGGGACAGGGCTCGAGCAGTACTTC.

The chain combines TRBV5-1 with TRBJ2-3, with 10 bases that match TRBD1. The J call is in doubt because the DNA end fits TRBJ1-5 better. There are 17 residues in the CDR3. Germline lookup yields CDR1 SGHRS and CDR2 YFSETQ. Here the CDR3 DNA reads TGCGCCAGCAGCGAGGGGACAGGGGAGCGGGAAACAGATACGCAGCATTTT. It specifies CASSEGTGERETDTQHF.